These 19 T cell receptor beta chains originate from one sample sequenced in a study of early T cells in non-severe SARS-CoV-2 infection. Each CDR3 protein is one row after TCRdb ran MiXCR on the 5' RACE reads. The sample holds approximately 58,000 distinct CDR3 sequences; 11% are singletons and the top ten take about a tenth. Material for sequencing was whole blood. These receptors came from an adult who was a healthcare worker with PCR-confirmed SARS-CoV-2 infection or an uninfected control (not recorded which).

Many counts were recorded for this clonotype. The rearrangement joins TRBV4-1 to TRBJ1-1, with a weak D call TRBD1 (5 bases). Germline CDR1 and CDR2: MGHRA and YSYEKL. Trimming stripped 3 bases from V and 0 bases from J, with 11 bases between. CDR3 length: 15 residues. CDR3 nucleotide sequence: TGCGCCAGCAGCCAGAGGGGAGGGGTGAACACTGAAGCTTTCTTT. Its protein product is CASSQRGGVNTEAFF.

This clonotype was recorded a few times. This chain connects TRBV20-1 to TRBJ2-2, with D unclear. The germline V and J ends were trimmed by 6 bases and 2 bases, with 13 bases remaining between them. This CDR3 spans 14 amino acids. Germline CDR1 reads DFQATT; CDR2 reads SNEGSKA (reference sequence). The CDR3 spells CSALGFDNTGELFF. In DNA form, the CDR3 reads TGCAGTGCACTGGGTTTTGACAACACCGGGGAGCTGTTTTTT.

This clonotype was picked up a small number of times. V and J are TRBV6-1 and TRBJ2-1; TRBD2 agrees at 9 bases. CDR3 size: 14 residues. CDR1 MNHNS and CDR2 SASEGT come from the germline V gene. Trimming at V came to 7 bases and at J to 3 bases, leaving 4 bases not matched to a gene. CDR3 sequence: CASTEREDYNEQFF. The CDR3 bases are TGTGCCAGCACGGAGCGGGAGGACTACAATGAGCAGTTCTTC.

In its sample, this clonotype was seen once. The chain is built from TRBV2 and TRBJ2-2; D may be TRBD1 (5 bases). This CDR3 has 14 amino acids. Germline V gene lookup returns CDR1 SNHLY and CDR2 FYNNEI. V was clipped by 2 bases and J by 4 bases, with 8 bases between them. CDR3 in DNA: TGTGCCAGCAGTGAACGACAGCTCACCGGGGAGCTGTTTTTT. This codes for CASSERQLTGELFF. The full variable domain, with the rest looked up from reference TRBV2 and TRBJ2-2, is EPEVTQTPSHQVTQMGQEVILRCVPISNHLYFYWYRQILGQKVEFLVSFYNNEISEKSEIFDDQFSVERPDGSNFTLKIRSTKLEDSAMYFCASSERQLTGELFFGEGSRLTVL.

This clonotype was seen only once. V usage is TRBV15 and J usage is TRBJ1-6, with TRBD1 identical over 9 bases. The germline gives CDR1 LNHNV, CDR2 YYDKDF (reference sequence). Trimming at V came to 2 bases and at J to 10 bases, leaving 6 bases not matched to a gene. The CDR3 has 15 amino acids. As DNA, the CDR3 is TGTGCCACCAGCAGACTACAGGGGGCTGGGTCACCCCTCCACTTT. Protein: CATSRLQGAGSPLHF.

This clonotype was seen repeatedly, ten times or more. The CDR3 protein is CASSFRGSGNPRDEQFF. The CDR3 nucleotides are TGTGCCAGCAGTTTCCGGGGTAGCGGGAATCCCCGGGATGAGCAGTTCTTC. The V gene is TRBV12-3 or TRBV12-4, the J gene TRBJ2-1; the match to TRBD2 covers 8 bases. CDR3 length: 17 amino acids. The V segment lost 3 bases and the J segment 8 bases; nucleotides outside the gene matches: 15.

This clonotype was counted only a few times. The rearrangement links TRBV27 to TRBJ1-1; 8 nucleotides agree with TRBD1. CDR3 length: 14 amino acids. V trimming: 8 bases; J trimming: 0 bases; junction bases outside the gene matches: 5. Germline loops: CDR1 MNHEY, CDR2 SMNVEV (reference sequence). CDR3 amino acids: CASSTGVVNTEAFF. CDR3 nucleotides: TGTGCCAGCTCGACAGGGGTGGTGAACACTGAAGCTTTCTTT.

DNA of the CDR3: TGTGCCAGCAGTTACCCCGGGCGGAGTCAGCCCCAGCATTTT. This translates into CASSYPGRSQPQHF. The chain carries TRBV6-2 or TRBV6-3 and TRBJ1-5; D not resolved. V lost 2 bases, J lost 6 bases, and 11 bases lay in between. This CDR3 is built from 14 residues. CDR1 MNHEY and CDR2 SVGEGT come from the germline V gene.

This clonotype has more than one count but fewer than ten. The DNA of the CDR3 is TGTGCCAGCAGTTTAGCGCTACTAGCGGGAGACGAGCAGTACTTC. Amino acids: CASSLALLAGDEQYF. The chain is built from TRBV12-3 or TRBV12-4 and TRBJ2-7, with 11 nucleotides matching TRBD2. V lost 0 bases to trimming and J lost 5 bases; unmatched junction nucleotides: 3. The CDR3 has 15 residues.

The CDR3 reads CSARDRGPYEQYF. CDR3 nucleotides: TGCAGTGCTAGGGACAGGGGGCCCTACGAGCAGTACTTC. The rearrangement uses TRBV20-1 and TRBJ2-7; 11 bases are shared with TRBD1. The CDR3 consists of 13 residues. Trimming at V came to 3 bases and at J to 2 bases, leaving 0 bases not matched to a gene. CDR1 DFQATT and CDR2 SNEGSKA come from the germline V gene (reference sequence).

This clonotype was recorded at least ten times. V usage is TRBV20-1 and J usage is TRBJ2-3; D is unclear. Trimming pared 5 bases from V and 5 bases from J, leaving 14 bases between. The CDR3 extends over 13 amino acids. Germline V gene data show CDR1 as DFQATT and CDR2 as SNEGSKA (reference sequence). CDR3 nucleotide sequence: TGCAGTGCTGGTCGGGCCGACTTAGATACGCAGTATTTT. Translation gives CSAGRADLDTQYF.

The J gene is TRBJ1-5, the V gene TRBV24-1, with unresolved D. Germline CDR1 and CDR2: KGHDR and SFDVKD. The CDR3 has 13 residues. V dropped 0 bases and J dropped 8 bases, with 7 bases sitting between them. This CDR3 reads CATSDLTREPQHF. DNA of the CDR3: TGTGCCACCAGTGATTTGACGAGGGAGCCCCAGCATTTT.

This clonotype was detected many times. The chain recombines TRBV18 with TRBJ2-3; 13 nucleotides line up with TRBD2. The CDR3 is made up of 15 amino acids. The V segment lost 2 bases and the J segment 6 bases; nucleotides outside the gene matches: 2. CDR1 KGHSH and CDR2 LQKENI come from the germline V gene. CDR3 DNA: TGTGCCAGCTCACCAGGACTAGCGGGAGTGGATACGCAGTATTTT. Amino acids: CASSPGLAGVDTQYF.

This clonotype appeared a single time. V is TRBV20-1 and J is TRBJ2-5; D is uncertain. Trimming removed 4 bases from V and 5 bases from J, with 8 bases in between. The CDR3 sequence is 11 residues long. Germline V gene lookup returns CDR1 DFQATT and CDR2 SNEGSKA (reference sequence). For the CDR3, the DNA is TGCAGTGCTACCACCTGGGAGACCCAGTACTTC. It yields the protein CSATTWETQYF.

The DNA for the CDR3 is TGTGCCAGCAGTTTCTCTGGGACAGGGTACAATGAGCAGTTCTTC. As protein: CASSFSGTGYNEQFF. The chain employs TRBV28 and TRBJ2-1; 9 bases match TRBD1. Germline values: CDR1 MDHEN, CDR2 SYDVKM. With 3 bases clipped from V and 4 bases from J, the junction kept 4 bases outside the gene matches. This CDR3 region has 15 residues.

A few counts support this clonotype. The chain carries TRBV28 and TRBJ2-7, with unresolved D. The CDR3 is 11 amino acids. Germline CDR1 reads MDHEN; CDR2 reads SYDVKM. The V end lost 6 bases, the J end lost 1 base, and 4 bases lay between the germline ends. CDR3 loop: CASSNSYEQYF. The CDR3, as DNA: TGTGCCAGCAGCAATTCCTACGAGCAGTACTTC.

The rearrangement links TRBV3-1 to TRBJ2-5, with a tentative D call TRBD2 (5 bases). Trimming took 4 bases from V and 4 from J, leaving 10 bases between them. The CDR3 length is 13 residues. Germline loops: CDR1 LGHDT, CDR2 YNNKEL (reference sequence). CDR3 amino acids: CASSLRATETQYF. In DNA form, the CDR3 reads TGTGCCAGCAGCCTGAGGGCGACAGAGACCCAGTACTTC.

This clonotype was counted ten times or more. This chain joins TRBV12-3 or TRBV12-4 and TRBJ1-6; D is unresolved. The CDR3 runs 14 residues. V was cut by 5 bases and J by 6 bases, with 11 bases left in between. The CDR3 nucleotides read TGTGCCAGCAGTCCTAACGGGGTTAATTCACCCCTCCACTTT. This translates into CASSPNGVNSPLHF.

There are many counts of this clonotype. The J gene is TRBJ1-5, the V gene TRBV7-2; D unclear. Deletions cut 1 base from V and 1 base from J, with 11 bases between. Germline-derived CDR1 and CDR2 are SGHTA and FQGNSA. The CDR3 covers 16 residues. CDR3 protein: CASSLGTWVSNQPQHF. The CDR3 nucleotides are TGTGCCAGCAGCTTAGGGACGTGGGTAAGCAATCAGCCCCAGCATTTT.